Listed here is a single T cell receptor beta chain. What it binds is unknown. This entry comes from a study of shared clonotypes between healthy human individuals. Study-wide findings and caveats: Sharing of clonotypes among donors was expected to vary with sequencing depth.

Repertoires were generated with immunoSEQ multiplex PCR, while TCRdb's copy carries only in-frame clones and drops some. There are more than 2 million clones in the sample; about 94% occur only once, and about 1.1% lies in the top ten. Positively selected for CCR7, the CD45RO-negative cells used as naive CD8 cells excluded terminally differentiated effector memory CD45RA+ cells. This TCR derives from a man aged 18 to 29 in good health. Sequenced: naive CD8+ T cells sorted from blood.

The CDR3 region is CSVGEQTRYLSYEQYF. The DNA for the CDR3 is TGCAGCGTTGGAGAACAGACACGCTATCTCTCCTACGAGCAGTACTTC. V gene TRBV29-1 combines with J gene TRBJ2-7; D not resolved. The V gene's germline CDR1 is SQVTM and CDR2 ANQGSEA. Between the trimmed V and J ends, which lost 4 bases and 0 bases, there was a span of 19 bases. The CDR3 extends over 16 amino acids.